This note documents a single T cell receptor (beta chain) sequence. The antigen is unknown. A read error may be the cause here, since a much bigger clone is one base away. Then a second PCR, running roughly 6 to 12 cycles, was carried out with a sample-barcoded 5' primer and a J-beta primer mix. TCRdb independently ran MiXCR on the 5' RACE reads; one entry per CDR3 protein. The table records roughly 650,000 distinct CDR3 sequences, approximately 29% of them present only once. This record comes from a study of blood T cells in healthy people across ages. In the study overall: For every two T cells, template switching captured about one barcoded beta molecule.

Trimming removed 8 bases from V and 4 bases from J; junction bases left unmatched: 13. The V gene's germline CDR1 is SGHTA and CDR2 FQGNSA. The CDR3 totals 15 residues. Findings and limits, study-wide: Naive T cell percentage showed a strong correlation with TCR beta diversity.

Sequencing used blood. The TCR originated in a woman of 80 years or more in good health. The gene calls are TRBV7-2 and TRBJ2-7, with 8 bases identical to TRBD2. CDR3 region: CASGVREGLGYEQYF. The DNA of the CDR3 is TGTGCCAGCGGCGTCCGTGAGGGACTAGGTTACGAGCAGTACTTC.